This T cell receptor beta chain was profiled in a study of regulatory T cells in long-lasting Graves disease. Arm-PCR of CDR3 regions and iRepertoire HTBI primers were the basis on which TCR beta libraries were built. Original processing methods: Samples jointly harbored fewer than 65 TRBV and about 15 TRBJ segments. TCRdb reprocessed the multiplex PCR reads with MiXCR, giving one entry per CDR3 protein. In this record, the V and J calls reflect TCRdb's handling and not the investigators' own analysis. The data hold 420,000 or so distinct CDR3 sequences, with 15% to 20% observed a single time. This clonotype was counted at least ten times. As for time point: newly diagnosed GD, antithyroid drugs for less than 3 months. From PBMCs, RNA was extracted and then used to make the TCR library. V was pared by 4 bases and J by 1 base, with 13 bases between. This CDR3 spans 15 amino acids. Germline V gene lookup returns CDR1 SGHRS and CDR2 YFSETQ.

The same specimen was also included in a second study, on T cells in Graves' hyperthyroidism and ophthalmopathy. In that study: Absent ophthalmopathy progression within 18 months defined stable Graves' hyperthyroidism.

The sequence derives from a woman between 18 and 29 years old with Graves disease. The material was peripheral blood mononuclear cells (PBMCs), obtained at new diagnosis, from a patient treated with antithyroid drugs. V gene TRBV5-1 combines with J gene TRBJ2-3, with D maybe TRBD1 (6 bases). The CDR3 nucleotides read TGCGCCAGCAGCCCCGGGACATTCGGCACAGATACGCAGTATTTT. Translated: CASSPGTFGTDTQYF.